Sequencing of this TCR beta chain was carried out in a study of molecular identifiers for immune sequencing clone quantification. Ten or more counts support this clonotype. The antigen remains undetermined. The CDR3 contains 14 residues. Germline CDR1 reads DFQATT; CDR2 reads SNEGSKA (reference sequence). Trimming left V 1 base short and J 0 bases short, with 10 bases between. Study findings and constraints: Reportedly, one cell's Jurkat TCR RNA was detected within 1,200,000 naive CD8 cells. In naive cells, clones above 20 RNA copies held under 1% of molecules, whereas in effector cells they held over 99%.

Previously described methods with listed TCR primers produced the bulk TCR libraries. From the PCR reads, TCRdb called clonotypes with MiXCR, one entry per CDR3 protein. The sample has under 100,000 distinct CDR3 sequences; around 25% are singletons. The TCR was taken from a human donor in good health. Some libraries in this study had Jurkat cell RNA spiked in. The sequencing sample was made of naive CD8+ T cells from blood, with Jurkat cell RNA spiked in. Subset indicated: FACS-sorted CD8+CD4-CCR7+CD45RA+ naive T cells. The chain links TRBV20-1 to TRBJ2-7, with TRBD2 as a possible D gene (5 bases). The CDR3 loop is CSARARDSSYEQYF. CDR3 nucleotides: TGCAGTGCTAGAGCGAGGGATTCCTCCTACGAGCAGTACTTC.